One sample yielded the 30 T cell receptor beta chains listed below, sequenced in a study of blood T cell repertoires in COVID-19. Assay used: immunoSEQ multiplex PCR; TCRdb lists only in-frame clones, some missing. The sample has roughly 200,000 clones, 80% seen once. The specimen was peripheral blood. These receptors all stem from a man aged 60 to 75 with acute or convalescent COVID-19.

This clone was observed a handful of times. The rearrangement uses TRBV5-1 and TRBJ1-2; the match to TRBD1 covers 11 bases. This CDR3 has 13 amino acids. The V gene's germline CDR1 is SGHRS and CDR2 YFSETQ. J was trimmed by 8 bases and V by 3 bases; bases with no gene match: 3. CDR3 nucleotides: TGCGCCAGCAGCTGGGGACAGGGGGAAGGCTACACCTTC. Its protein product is CASSWGQGEGYTF.

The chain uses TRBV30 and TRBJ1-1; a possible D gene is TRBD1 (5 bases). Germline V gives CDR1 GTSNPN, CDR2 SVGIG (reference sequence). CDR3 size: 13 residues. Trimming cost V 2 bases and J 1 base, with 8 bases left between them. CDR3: CAWSPTGNTEAFF. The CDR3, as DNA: TGTGCCTGGAGTCCAACAGGGAACACTGAAGCTTTCTTT.

In DNA, the CDR3 is TGTGCCAGCAGTTTTCTCCTAGCGGGGGGGCTAGGCGGGGAGCTGTTTTTT. Encoded protein: CASSFLLAGGLGGELFF. The genes are TRBV27 and TRBJ2-2; 12 bases map to TRBD2. Trimming cost V 3 bases and J 7 bases; bases outside gene matches: 9. This CDR3 has 17 residues. In germline, CDR1 is MNHEY, CDR2 SMNVEV (reference sequence).

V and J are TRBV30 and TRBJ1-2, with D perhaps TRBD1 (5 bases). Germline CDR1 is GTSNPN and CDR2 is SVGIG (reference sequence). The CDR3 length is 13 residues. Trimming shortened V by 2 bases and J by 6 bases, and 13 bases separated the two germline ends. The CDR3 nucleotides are TGTGCCTGGAGTTCAGGGCCTGGAAATGGCTACACCTTC. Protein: CAWSSGPGNGYTF.

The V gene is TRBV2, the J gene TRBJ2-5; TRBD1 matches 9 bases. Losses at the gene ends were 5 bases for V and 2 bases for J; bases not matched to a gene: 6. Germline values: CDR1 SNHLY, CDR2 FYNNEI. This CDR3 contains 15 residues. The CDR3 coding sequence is TGTGCCAGCAGTTACAGGGGGCGCTTTCAAGAGACCCAGTACTTC. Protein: CASSYRGRFQETQYF.

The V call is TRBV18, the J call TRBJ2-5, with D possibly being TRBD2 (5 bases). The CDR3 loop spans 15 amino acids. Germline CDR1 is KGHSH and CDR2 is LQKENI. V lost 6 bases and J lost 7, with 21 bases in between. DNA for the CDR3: TGTGCCAGCTCTCCCCCCAGCGAGGGTGGTAGGACCCAGTACTTC. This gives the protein CASSPPSEGGRTQYF.

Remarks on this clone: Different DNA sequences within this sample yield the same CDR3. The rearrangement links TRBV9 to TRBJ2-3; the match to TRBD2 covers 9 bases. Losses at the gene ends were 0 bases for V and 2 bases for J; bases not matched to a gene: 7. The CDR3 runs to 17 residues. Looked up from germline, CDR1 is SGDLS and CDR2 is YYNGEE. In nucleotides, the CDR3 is TGTGCCAGCAGCGTAGAGGGCGGGGGGGCCCCCACAGATACGCAGTATTTT. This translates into CASSVEGGGAPTDTQYF.

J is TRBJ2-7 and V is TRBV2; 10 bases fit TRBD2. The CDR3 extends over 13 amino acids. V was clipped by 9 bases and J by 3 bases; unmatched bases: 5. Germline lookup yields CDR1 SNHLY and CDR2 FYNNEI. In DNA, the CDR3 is TGTGCCAGTGAGAGCGGGAGGGACTACGAGCAGTACTTC. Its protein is CASESGRDYEQYF.

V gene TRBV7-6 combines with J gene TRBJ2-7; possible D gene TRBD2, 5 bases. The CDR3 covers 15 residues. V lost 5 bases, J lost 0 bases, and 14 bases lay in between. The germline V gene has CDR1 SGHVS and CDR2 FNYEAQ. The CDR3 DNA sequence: TGTGCCAGCAGCCCGTCGCCGGGAAACTCCTACGAGCAGTACTTC. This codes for CASSPSPGNSYEQYF. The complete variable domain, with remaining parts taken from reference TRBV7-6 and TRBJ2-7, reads GAGVSQSPRYKVTKRGQDVALRCDPISGHVSLYWYRQALGQGPEFLTYFNYEAQQDKSGLPNDRFSAERPEGSISTLTIQRTEQRDSAMYRCASSPSPGNSYEQYFGPGTRLTVT.

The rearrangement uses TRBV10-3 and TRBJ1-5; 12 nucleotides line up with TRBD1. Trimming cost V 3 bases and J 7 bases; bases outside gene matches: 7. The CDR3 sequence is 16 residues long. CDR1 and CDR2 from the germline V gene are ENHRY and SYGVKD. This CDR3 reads CAISDRGQGAGQPQHF. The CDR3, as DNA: TGTGCCATCAGTGATAGGGGACAGGGGGCGGGACAGCCCCAGCATTTT.

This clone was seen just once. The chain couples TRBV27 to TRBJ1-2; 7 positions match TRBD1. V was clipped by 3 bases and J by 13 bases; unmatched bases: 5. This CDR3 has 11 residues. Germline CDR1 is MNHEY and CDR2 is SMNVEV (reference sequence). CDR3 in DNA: TGTGCCAGCAGTTTTGAGGGGGCCGGCACCTTC. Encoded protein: CASSFEGAGTF.

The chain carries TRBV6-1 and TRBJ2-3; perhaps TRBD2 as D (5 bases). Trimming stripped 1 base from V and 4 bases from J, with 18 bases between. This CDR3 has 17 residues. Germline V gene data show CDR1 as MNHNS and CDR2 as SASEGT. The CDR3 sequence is CASSEDRGTSGADTQYF. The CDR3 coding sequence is TGTGCCAGCAGTGAAGACCGGGGAACTAGTGGCGCAGATACGCAGTATTTT.

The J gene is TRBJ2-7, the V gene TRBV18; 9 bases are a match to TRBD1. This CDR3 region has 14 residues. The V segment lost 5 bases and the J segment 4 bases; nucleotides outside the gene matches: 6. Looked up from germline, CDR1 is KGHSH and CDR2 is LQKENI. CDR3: CASSTGQGAYEQYF. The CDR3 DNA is TGTGCCAGCTCAACGGGACAGGGAGCATACGAGCAGTACTTC.

The CDR3 loop reads CASSLAGELYEQYF. The CDR3, as DNA: TGCGCCAGCAGCTTGGCGGGGGAGCTTTACGAGCAGTACTTC. This chain links TRBV5-1 with TRBJ2-7; TRBD2 is a possible D gene (6 bases). The CDR3 runs 14 residues. Between the trimmed V and J ends, which lost 0 bases and 4 bases, there was a span of 11 bases. Per the germline V gene, CDR1 is SGHRS and CDR2 is YFSETQ.

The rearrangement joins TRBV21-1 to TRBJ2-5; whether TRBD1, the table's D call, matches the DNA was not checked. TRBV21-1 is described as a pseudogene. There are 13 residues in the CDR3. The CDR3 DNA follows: TGTGCCAGCAGCCTGTGGGGCGGAGAGACCCAGTACTTC. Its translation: CASSLWGGETQYF.

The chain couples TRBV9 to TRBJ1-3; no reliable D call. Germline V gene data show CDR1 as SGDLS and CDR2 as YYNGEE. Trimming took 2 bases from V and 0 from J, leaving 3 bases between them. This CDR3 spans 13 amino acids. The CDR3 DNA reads TGTGCCAGCAGCGTTAACTCTGGAAACACCATATATTTT. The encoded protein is CASSVNSGNTIYF.

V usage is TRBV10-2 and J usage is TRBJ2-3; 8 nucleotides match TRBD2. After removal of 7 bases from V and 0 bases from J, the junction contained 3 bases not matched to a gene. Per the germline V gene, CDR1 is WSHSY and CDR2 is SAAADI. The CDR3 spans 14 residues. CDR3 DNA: TGCGCCAGCACTAGCGGGCCCAGCACAGATACGCAGTATTTT. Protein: CASTSGPSTDTQYF.

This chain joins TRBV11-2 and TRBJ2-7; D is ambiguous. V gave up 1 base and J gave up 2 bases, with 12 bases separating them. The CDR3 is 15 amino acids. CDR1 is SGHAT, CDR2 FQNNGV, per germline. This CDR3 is CASSLGANGAYEQYF. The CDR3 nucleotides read TGTGCCAGCAGCTTAGGGGCAAACGGTGCCTACGAGCAGTACTTC.

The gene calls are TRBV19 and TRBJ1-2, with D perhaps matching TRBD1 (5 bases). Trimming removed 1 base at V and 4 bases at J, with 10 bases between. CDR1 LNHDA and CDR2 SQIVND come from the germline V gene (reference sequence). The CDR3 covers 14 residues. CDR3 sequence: CASSIVEGFYGYTF. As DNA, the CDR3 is TGTGCCAGTAGTATAGTGGAGGGGTTCTATGGCTACACCTTC.

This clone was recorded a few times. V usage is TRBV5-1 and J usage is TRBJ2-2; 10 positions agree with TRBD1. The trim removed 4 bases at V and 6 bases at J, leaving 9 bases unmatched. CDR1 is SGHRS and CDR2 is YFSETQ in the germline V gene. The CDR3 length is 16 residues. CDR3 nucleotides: TGCGCCAGCAGCCCGGACAGGGGGTTGTTTTCCGGGGAGCTGTTTTTT. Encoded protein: CASSPDRGLFSGELFF.

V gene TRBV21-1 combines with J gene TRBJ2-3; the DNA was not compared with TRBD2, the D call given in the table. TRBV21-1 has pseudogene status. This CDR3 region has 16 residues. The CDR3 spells CASSKRRSFGTDTQYF. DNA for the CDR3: TGTGCCAGCAGCAAACGGCGGTCCTTCGGGACAGATACGCAGTATTTT.

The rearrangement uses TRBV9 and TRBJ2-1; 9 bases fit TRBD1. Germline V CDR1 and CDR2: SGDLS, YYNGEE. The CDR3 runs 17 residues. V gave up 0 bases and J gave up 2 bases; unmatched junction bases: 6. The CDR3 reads CASSVGGGTGPYNEQFF. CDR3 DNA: TGTGCCAGCAGCGTAGGGGGAGGGACAGGGCCCTACAATGAGCAGTTCTTC.

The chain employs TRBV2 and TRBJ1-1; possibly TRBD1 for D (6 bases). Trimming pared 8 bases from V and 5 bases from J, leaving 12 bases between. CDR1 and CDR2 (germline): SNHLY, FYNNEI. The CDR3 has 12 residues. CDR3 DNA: TGTGCCAGCTTACAGGGAAGGACTGAAGCTTTCTTT. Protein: CASLQGRTEAFF.

CDR3 sequence (DNA): TGTGCCAGCAGCTTGGGGAGTCAGGGGCGCACAGATACGCAGTATTTT. Its translation: CASSLGSQGRTDTQYF. This sequence joins TRBV5-6 and TRBJ2-3; a possible D gene is TRBD1 (6 bases). CDR3 size: 16 residues. The V gene's germline CDR1 is SGHDT and CDR2 YYEEEE. The V end was cut by 0 bases, the J end by 1 base, with 12 bases between.

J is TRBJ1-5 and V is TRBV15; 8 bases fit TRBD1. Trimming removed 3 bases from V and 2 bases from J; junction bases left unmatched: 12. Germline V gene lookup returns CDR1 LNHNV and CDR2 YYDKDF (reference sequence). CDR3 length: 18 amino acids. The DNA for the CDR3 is TGTGCCACCAGCAGCTTGCAGGGGGCTTCGGTAGGCAATCAGCCCCAGCATTTT. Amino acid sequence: CATSSLQGASVGNQPQHF.

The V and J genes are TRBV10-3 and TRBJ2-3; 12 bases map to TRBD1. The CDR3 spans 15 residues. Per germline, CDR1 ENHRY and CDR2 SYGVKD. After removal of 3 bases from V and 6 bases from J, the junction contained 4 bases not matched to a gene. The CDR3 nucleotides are TGTGCCATCAGTGACGGGACAGGGGGCGGTGATACGCAGTATTTT. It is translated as CAISDGTGGGDTQYF.

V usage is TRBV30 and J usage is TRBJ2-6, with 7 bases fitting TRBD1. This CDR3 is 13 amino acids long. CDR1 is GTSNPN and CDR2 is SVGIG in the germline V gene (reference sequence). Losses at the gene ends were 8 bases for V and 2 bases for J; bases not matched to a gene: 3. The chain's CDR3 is CAQDRAGANVLTF. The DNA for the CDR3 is TGTGCCCAAGACAGGGCTGGGGCCAACGTCCTGACTTTC. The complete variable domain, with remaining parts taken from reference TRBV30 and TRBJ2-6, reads SQTIHQWPATLVQPVGSPLSLECTVEGTSNPNLYWYRQAAGRGLQLLFYSVGIGQISSEVPQNLSASRPQDRQFILSSKKLLLSDSGFYLCAQDRAGANVLTFGAGSRLTVL.

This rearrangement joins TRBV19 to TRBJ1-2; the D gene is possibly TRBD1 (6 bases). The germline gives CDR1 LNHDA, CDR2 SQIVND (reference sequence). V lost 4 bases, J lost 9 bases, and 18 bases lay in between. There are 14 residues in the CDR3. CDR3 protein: CASSNLGGRRSYTF. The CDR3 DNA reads TGTGCCAGTAGTAATCTAGGGGGACGCCGGAGCTACACCTTC.

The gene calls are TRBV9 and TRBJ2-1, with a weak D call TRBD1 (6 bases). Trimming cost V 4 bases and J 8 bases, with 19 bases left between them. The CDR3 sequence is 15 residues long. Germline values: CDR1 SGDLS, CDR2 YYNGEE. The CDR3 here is CASSSRNLQGHEQFF. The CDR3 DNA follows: TGTGCCAGCAGCTCCCGGAATCTACAGGGTCATGAGCAGTTCTTC. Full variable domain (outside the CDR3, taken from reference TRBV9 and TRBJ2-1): DSGVTQTPKHLITATGQRVTLRCSPRSGDLSVYWYQQSLDQGLQFLIQYYNGEERAKGNILERFSAQQFPDLHSELNLSSLELGDSALYFCASSSRNLQGHEQFFGPGTRLTVL.

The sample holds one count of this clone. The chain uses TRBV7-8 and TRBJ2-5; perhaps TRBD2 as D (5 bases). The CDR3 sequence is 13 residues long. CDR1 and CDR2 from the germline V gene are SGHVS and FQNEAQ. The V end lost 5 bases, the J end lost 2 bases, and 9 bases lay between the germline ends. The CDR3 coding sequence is TGTGCCAGCAGCCCGGACTTTCAAGAGACCCAGTACTTC. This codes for CASSPDFQETQYF.